This is a list of T cell receptor beta chains from one sample in a study of follicular helper T cells after annual influenza vaccination. Produced via immunoSEQ multiplex PCR; TCRdb's table is partial and in-frame only. Found here are 4,000 to 5,500 clones, more than 80% of them singletons; the top ten hold approximately 1.1%. The sequencing used CXCR5+ CD38- circulating T follicular helper cells from blood, collected 7 days after influenza vaccination. These receptors came from an adult who received the influenza vaccine. Each CDR3 is given with its conserved first and last residue. A D gene is named only where the DNA matches it firmly.

. | TRBV5-1 | CASSLGGHGYTF
. | TRBV7-2 | CASSFSRSTNYGYTF
TRBD1 | TRBV4-3 | CASSMDRGYQPQHF
TRBD1 | TRBV18 | CASSPLGQGAREQYF
. | TRBV4-1 | CASSEGGGWQPQHF
TRBD1 | TRBV18 | CASSRQGSGANVLTF
. | TRBV11-3 | CASSLRGGTDTQYF
. | TRBV16 | CASSQSRDGYTF
TRBD2 | TRBV5-1 | CATRTSGEKNEQFF
TRBD2 | TRBV18 | CASSPAGTINTGELFF
TRBD1 | TRBV11-2 | CASSASKPGQGTLVGEQYF
. | TRBV7-9 | CASSSTHRVLYGYTF
TRBD2 | TRBV4-3 | CASSRTAGRGAGTGELFF
. | TRBV7-8 | CASSLDPTASPLHF
. | TRBV11-1 | CASSLALGGMNTEAFF
. | TRBV2 | CASSVQGLDTEAFF
. | TRBV18 | CASSPPTGQTYEQYF
. | TRBV18 | CASSPTALAKNIQYF
TRBD1 | TRBV18 | CASSSRQGDNQPQHF
TRBD1 | TRBV6-5 | CASSSDRGGNQPQHF
. | TRBV7-2 | CASSLDWGLSEAFF
. | TRBV21-1 | CASSNEAGGDTDTQYF
. | TRBV2 | CASRAFIFGTDTQYF
TRBD1 | TRBV6-1 | CASSEVRVGGASNYGYTF
. | TRBV4-3 | CASSQDTRREGGYTF
TRBD1 | TRBV7-9 | CASRSQGVWETQYF
. | TRBV18 | CASSPGVGLYNEQFF
. | TRBV6-5 | CASTTRGGPLGYTF
. | TRBV5-1 | CASSSGGKTNEKLFF
. | TRBV2 | CASRRDSTTDTQYF
TRBD1 | TRBV6-1 | CASSGDRGIGNQPQHF
TRBD1 | TRBV5-1 | CASSTGQGNYGYTF
. | TRBV7-8 | CASSVIPGVGYGYTF
. | TRBV4-1 | CASSQPFSTNTGELFF
TRBD1 | TRBV19 | CASSPPPGQGAYGYTF
. | TRBV11-2 | CASSLVSSGNTIYF
TRBD2 | TRBV5-1 | CASYGLAVETQYF
. | TRBV10-3 | CAISGDSDYEQYF
TRBD2 | TRBV5-1 | CASSLSAGGAEKTQYF
TRBD1 | TRBV6-5 | CASSPGDRVTSEAFF
. | TRBV7-2 | CASSGASKNIQYF
. | TRBV4-3 | CASSQGPRGEQFF
TRBD1 | TRBV5-5 | CASSAWTGIGELFF
TRBD2 | TRBV5-4 | CASSLVSAGGSKNIQYF
. | TRBV4-2 | CASSPGFLGGYTF
TRBD1 | TRBV5-6 | CASSLFSVQGHGEQYF
. | TRBV5-4 | CASSRGGSTDTQYF
TRBD1 | TRBV7-3 | CASSLQGGGTGTEAFF
. | TRBV6-4 | CASSRDSGVTEAFF
. | TRBV5-4 | CASSFQGFSYEQYF
TRBD1 | TRBV2 | CASRQTGGASGYTF
TRBD2 | TRBV7-8 | CASSLGHSGGTQETQYF
TRBD1 | TRBV5-8 | CASSSWTGRYGYTF
. | TRBV18 | CASSRNEDSFYGYTF
. | TRBV7-2 | CASSLDLQEQFF